This TCR beta chain originates from a study of cytomegalovirus exposure and HLA in healthy donors. Study outcomes and limitations: Most TCR beta V segments were productive about 87% or about 30% of the time in an earlier analysis.

With regard to this clone: The antigen remains undetermined.

The primer mix had 60 Vbeta and 13 Jbeta primers. The method was immunoSEQ multiplex PCR; TCRdb's version includes in-frame clones alone and lacks a portion of them. The top ten clones hold 0.94% of a sample with some 130,000 clones, 77% of them seen once. CDR1 and CDR2 from the germline V gene are KGHSH and LQKENI. V lost 2 bases, J lost 6 bases, and 3 bases stayed unmatched. The CDR3 loop spans 16 amino acids. The chain recombines TRBV18 with TRBJ2-2; 13 bases line up with TRBD2. Sequenced: PBMCs. The clonotype was recovered from a woman aged 55-75 years in good health and CMV-seronegative. CDR3 amino acids: CASSPTGLAGAGELFF. CDR3 nucleotides: TGTGCCAGCTCACCAACCGGACTAGCGGGAGCCGGGGAGCTGTTTTTT.